These 8 T cell receptor beta chains were sequenced from one sample in a study of blood T cell repertoires in COVID-19. The method was immunoSEQ multiplex PCR; TCRdb's version includes in-frame clones alone and lacks a portion of them. In the table there are approximately 45,000 clones, about nine tenths of which are singletons. The specimen was peripheral blood. Receptors originate from a human donor in a cohort sampled during active COVID-19.

This sequence joins TRBV25-1 and TRBJ2-7; TRBD2 matches at 7 bases. The CDR3 totals 13 residues. CDR1 is MGHDK and CDR2 is SYGVNS in the germline V gene. Germline trimming cut 1 base from V and 5 bases from J; bases unmatched to any gene: 2. The CDR3 DNA follows: TGTGCCAGCAGTGAATGGGAGGGGAACGAGCAGTACTTC. Translating it yields CASSEWEGNEQYF.

V is TRBV6-5 and J is TRBJ2-3, with a possible D match to TRBD2 (7 bases). In germline, CDR1 is MNHEY, CDR2 SVGAGI. The CDR3 is 15 amino acids. V was clipped by 6 bases and J by 4 bases, with 17 bases between them. CDR3 in amino acids: CASSRRGGVADTQYF. CDR3 bases: TGTGCCAGCAGCCGAAGGGGGGGCGTCGCAGATACGCAGTATTTT.

This rearrangement joins TRBV24-1 to TRBJ2-2, with a possible D match to TRBD2 (6 bases). Trimming took 9 bases from V and 1 from J, leaving 11 bases between them. The CDR3 covers 14 residues. Germline-derived CDR1 and CDR2 are KGHDR and SFDVKD. CDR3 DNA sequence: TGTGCCACCGGGGCCGGGGGGAACACCGGGGAGCTGTTTTTT. Its protein product is CATGAGGNTGELFF.

The V gene is TRBV3-1 (or the pseudogene TRBV3-2), the J gene TRBJ1-5, with TRBD1 matching over 9 bases. The CDR3 sequence is 18 residues long. Germline CDR1 and CDR2: LGHDT and YNNKEL (reference sequence). J gave up 0 bases and V 0 bases, and 6 bases lay outside the gene matches. The CDR3 coding sequence is TGTGCCAGCAGCCAAGATGGTGGGGACAGGGATAGCAATCAGCCCCAGCATTTT. This sequence encodes CASSQDGGDRDSNQPQHF.

This clone was recorded a few times. This chain connects TRBV6-5 to TRBJ1-6; a possible D gene is TRBD1 (5 bases). Germline CDR1 and CDR2: MNHEY and SVGAGI. CDR3 length equals 14 residues. Deletions cut 7 bases from V and 10 bases from J, with 17 bases between. The CDR3 loop reads CASIALRVGSPLHF. DNA for the CDR3: TGTGCCAGCATCGCCCTCAGGGTCGGATCACCCCTCCACTTT.

The rearrangement links TRBV18 to TRBJ1-1; TRBD1 agrees at 8 bases. The CDR3 loop spans 14 amino acids. Germline V gives CDR1 KGHSH, CDR2 LQKENI. After removal of 3 bases from V and 3 bases from J, the junction contained 3 bases not matched to a gene. CDR3 bases: TGTGCCAGCTCACCTAGGGGACAGGACACTGAAGCTTTCTTT. Amino acid sequence: CASSPRGQDTEAFF.

Of note for this clone: Within the sample, other DNA sequences also encode this same CDR3. The chain uses TRBV4-3 and TRBJ2-7, with 10 bases lining up with TRBD1. Germline CDR1 and CDR2: LGHNA and YSLEER. Trimming took 6 bases from V and 1 from J; bases not matched to a gene: 9. The CDR3 loop spans 16 amino acids. CDR3 in DNA: TGCGCCAGCAGTTTCTCCGGGACAGGGGAATCCTACGAGCAGTACTTC. Its translation: CASSFSGTGESYEQYF.

The chain uses TRBV11-2 and TRBJ2-2; D perhaps matches TRBD2 (6 bases). Germline V lookup: CDR1 SGHAT, CDR2 FQNNGV. The CDR3 length is 16 residues. Trimming took off 5 bases at V and 6 bases at J, with 19 bases between the two ends. This CDR3 reads CASSTTSFSEAGELFF. CDR3 coding DNA: TGTGCCAGCAGCACCACTAGCTTCAGTGAGGCCGGGGAGCTGTTTTTT.